This entry features one T cell receptor (beta chain) sequence. A sample-barcoded 5' primer and a J-beta primer mix were used in a second PCR of roughly 7 to 11 cycles. With 12 random nucleotides, a template-switch adaptor tagged each individual cDNA molecule. Via MiXCR, TCRdb re-called the 5' RACE reads, giving one row per CDR3 protein. The data contain around 1,000,000 distinct CDR3 sequences, 25% of them singletons. The data belong to a study of blood T cells in healthy people across ages. Trimming left V 6 bases short and J 1 base short, with 12 bases between. Germline CDR1 is SNHLY and CDR2 is FYNNEI. The CDR3 runs 14 residues. This sample was also put to use in a study of T cells of mothers and their children.

This receptor was obtained from a girl aged 2-10 years in good health. Input material: blood. This rearrangement joins TRBV2 to TRBJ2-5; tentatively, D is TRBD2 (5 bases). The CDR3 region has the DNA TGTGCCAGCAGCGCTAGCATTCCCCAAGAGACCCAGTACTTC. Its protein is CASSASIPQETQYF.